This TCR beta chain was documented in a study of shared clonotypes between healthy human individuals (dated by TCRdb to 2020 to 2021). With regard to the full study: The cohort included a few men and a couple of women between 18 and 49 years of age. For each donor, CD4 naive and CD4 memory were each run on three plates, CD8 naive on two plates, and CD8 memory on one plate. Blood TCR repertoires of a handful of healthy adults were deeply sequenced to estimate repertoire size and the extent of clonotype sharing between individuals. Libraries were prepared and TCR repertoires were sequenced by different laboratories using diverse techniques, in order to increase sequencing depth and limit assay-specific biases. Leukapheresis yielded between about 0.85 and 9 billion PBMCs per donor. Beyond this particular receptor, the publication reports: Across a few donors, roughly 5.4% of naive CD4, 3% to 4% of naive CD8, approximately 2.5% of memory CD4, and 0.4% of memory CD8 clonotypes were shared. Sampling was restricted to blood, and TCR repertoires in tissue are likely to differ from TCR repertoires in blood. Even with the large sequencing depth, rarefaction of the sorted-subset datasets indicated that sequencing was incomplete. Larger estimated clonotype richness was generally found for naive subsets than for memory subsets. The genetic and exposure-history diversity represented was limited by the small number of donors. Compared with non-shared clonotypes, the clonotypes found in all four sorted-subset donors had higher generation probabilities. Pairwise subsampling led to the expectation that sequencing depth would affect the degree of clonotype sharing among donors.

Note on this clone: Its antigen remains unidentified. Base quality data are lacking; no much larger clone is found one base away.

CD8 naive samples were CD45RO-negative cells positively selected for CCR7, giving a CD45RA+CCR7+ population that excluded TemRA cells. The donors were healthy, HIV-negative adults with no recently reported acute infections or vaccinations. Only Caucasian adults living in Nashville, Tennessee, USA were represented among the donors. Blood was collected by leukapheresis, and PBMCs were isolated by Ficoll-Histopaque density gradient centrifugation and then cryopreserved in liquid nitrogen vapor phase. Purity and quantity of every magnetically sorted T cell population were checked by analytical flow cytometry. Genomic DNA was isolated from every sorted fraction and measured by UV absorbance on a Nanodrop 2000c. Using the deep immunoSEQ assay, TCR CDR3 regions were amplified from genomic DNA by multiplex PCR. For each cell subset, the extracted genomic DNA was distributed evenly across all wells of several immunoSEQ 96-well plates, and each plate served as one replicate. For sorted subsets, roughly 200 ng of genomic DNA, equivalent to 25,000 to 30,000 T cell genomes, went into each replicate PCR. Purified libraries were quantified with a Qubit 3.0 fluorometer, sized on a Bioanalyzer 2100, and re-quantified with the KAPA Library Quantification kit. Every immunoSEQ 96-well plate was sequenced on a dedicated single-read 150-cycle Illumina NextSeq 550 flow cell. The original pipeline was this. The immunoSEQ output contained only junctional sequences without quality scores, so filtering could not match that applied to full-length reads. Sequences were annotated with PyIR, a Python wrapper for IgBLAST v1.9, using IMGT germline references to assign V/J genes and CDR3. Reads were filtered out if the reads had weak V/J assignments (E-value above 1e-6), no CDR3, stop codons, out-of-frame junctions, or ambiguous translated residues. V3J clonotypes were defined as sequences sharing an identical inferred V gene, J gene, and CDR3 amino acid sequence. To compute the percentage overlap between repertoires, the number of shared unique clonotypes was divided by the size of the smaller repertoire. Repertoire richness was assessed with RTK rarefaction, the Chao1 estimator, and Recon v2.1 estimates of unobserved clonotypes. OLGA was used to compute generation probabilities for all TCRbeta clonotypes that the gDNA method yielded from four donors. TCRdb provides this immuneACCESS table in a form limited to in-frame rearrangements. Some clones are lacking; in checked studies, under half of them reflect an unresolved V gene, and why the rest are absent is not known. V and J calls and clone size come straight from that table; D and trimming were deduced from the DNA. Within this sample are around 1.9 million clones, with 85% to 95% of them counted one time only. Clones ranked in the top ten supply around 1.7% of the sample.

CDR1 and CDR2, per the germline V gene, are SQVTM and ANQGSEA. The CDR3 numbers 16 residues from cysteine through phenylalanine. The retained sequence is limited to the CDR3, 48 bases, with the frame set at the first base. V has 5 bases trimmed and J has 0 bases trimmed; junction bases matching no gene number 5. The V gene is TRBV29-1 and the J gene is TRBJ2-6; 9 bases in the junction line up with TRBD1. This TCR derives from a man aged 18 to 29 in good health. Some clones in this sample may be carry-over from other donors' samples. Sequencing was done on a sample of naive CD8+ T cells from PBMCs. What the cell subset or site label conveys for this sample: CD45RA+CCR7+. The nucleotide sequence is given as TGCAGCGTTTACAGGGGGCCGGGCTCTGGGGCCAACGTCCTGACTTTC. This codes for CSVYRGPGSGANVLTF.